This T cell receptor (beta chain) was profiled in a study of blood T cell repertoires in COVID-19. This clone showed up just a few times. Generated by immunoSEQ multiplex PCR, the TCRdb table keeps only in-frame clones and is missing some. The data contain around 140,000 clones, approximately 85% of them singletons. The germline V gene encodes CDR1 SGHTA and CDR2 FQGNSA. CDR3 length equals 14 residues. The ends lost 4 bases at V and 6 bases at J; junction bases unmatched: 7. The chain combines TRBV7-2 with TRBJ1-2; 8 bases fit TRBD1. The specimen was peripheral blood. The source of this sequence is a man in his sixties or seventies with acute or convalescent COVID-19. Here the CDR3 DNA reads TGTGCCAGCAGCTCCCGACAGGGGAGGAATGGCTACACCTTC. It encodes CASSSRQGRNGYTF.